This T cell receptor beta chain was identified in a study of molecular identifiers for immune sequencing clone quantification. Previously reported methods and listed TCR primers produced the bulk TCR libraries. TCRdb fed the PCR reads into MiXCR, producing one record per CDR3 protein. This table has about 300,000 distinct CDR3 sequences, around 21% appearing once. Study results and limitations: Over 99% of CMV-specific effector molecules, but under 1% of naive ones, were in clones above 20 copies. Barcode collisions between identical TCR molecules could shrink estimates of highly expanded clone sizes. Jurkat TCR RNA spiked in from one cell reportedly remained identifiable amid 970,000 or so naive cells.

V was clipped by 2 bases and J by 0 bases; unmatched bases: 12. The CDR3 extends over 18 amino acids. Germline CDR1 is SGHVS and CDR2 is FQNEAQ. In its sample, this clonotype was seen a few times. Its cognate antigen is unknown. The sequencing sample was made of naive CD8+ T cells from blood, with Jurkat cell RNA spiked in. Subset noted: FACS-sorted CD8+CD4-CCR7+CD45RA+ naive T cells. This chain uses TRBV7-8 with TRBJ2-7, with 8 positions matching TRBD1. The sequence was collected from a human donor in good health. Some libraries in this study had Jurkat cell RNA spiked in. The CDR3 nucleotides read TGTGCCAGCAGCTTAATGGCAGGGGGCGAAAGCCCCTCCTACGAGCAGTACTTC. This codes for CASSLMAGGESPSYEQYF.